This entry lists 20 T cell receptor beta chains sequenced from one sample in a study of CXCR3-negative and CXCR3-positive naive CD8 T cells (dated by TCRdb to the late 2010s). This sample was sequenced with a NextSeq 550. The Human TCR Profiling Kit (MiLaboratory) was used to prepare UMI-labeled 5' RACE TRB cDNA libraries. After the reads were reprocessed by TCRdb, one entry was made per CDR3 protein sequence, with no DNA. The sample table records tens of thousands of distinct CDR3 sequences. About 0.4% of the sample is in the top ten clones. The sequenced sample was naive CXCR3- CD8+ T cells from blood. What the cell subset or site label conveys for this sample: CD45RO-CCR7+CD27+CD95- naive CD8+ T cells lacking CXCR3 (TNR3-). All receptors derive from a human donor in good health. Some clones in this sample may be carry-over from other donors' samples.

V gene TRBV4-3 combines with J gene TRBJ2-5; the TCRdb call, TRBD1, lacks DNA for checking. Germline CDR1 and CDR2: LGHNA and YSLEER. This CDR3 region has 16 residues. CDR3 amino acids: CASSQDYPDPKETQYF.

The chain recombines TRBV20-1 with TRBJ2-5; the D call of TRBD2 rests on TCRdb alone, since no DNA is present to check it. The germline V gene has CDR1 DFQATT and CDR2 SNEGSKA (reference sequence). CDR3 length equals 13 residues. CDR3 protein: CSASPSGGGTQYF.

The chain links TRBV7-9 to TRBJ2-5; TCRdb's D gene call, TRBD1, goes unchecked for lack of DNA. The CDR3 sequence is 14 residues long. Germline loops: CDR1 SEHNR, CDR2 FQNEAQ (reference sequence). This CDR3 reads CASSPWHGQETQYF.

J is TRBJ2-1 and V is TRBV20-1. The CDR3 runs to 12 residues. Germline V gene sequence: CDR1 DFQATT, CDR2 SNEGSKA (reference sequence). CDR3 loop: CSASFVAHEQFF.

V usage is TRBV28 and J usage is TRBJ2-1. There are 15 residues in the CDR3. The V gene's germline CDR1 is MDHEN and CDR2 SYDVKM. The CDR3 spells CASSLLASSYNEQFF.

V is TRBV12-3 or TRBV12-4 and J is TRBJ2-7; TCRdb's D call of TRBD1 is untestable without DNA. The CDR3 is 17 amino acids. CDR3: CASSTTGFSGPSYEQYF.

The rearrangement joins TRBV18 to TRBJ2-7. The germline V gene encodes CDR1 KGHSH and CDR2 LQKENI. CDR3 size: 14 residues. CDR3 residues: CASSPQDSAYEQYF.

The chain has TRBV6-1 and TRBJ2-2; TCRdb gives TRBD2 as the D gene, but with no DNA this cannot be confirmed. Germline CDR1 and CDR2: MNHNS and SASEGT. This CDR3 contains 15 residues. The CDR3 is CASSPGGIPTGELFF.

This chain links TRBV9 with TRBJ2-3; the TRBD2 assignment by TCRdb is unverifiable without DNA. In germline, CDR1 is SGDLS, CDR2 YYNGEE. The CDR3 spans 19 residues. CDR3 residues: CASSVATGTSGPSTDTQYF.

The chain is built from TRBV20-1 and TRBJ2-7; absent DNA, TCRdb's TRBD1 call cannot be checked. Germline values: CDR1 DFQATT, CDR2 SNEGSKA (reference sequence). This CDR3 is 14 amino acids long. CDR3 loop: CSARGLDRSYEQYF.

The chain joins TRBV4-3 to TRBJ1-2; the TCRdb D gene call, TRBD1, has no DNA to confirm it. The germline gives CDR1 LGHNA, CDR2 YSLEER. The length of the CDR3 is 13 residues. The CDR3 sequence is CASSGRDTNGYTF.

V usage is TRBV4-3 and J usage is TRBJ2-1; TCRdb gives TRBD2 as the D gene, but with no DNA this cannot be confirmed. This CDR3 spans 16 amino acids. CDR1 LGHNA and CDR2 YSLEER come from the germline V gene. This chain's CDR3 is CASSQSVLAGINEQFF.

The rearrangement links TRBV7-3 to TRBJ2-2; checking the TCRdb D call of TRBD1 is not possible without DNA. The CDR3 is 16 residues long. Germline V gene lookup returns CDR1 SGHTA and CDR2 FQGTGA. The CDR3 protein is CASSPHGTSNTGELFF.

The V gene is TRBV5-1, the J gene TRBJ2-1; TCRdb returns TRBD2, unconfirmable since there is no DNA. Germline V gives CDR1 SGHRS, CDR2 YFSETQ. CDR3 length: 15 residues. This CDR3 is CASSGAGGLSNEQFF.

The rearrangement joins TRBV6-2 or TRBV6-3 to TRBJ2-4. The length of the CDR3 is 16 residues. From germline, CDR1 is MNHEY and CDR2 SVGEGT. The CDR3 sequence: CASSPDVRIGKNIQYF.

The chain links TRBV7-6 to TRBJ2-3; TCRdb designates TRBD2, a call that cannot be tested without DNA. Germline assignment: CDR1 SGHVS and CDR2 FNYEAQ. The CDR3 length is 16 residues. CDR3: CASSLDLRGGTDTQYF.

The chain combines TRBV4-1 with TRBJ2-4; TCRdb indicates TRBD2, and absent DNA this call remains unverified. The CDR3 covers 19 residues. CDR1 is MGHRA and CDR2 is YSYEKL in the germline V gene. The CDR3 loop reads CASSQGGRGPFIAKNIQYF.

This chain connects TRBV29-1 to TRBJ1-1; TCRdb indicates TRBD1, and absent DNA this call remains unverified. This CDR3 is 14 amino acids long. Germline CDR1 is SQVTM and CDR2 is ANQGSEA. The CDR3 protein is CSVERQGADTEAFF.

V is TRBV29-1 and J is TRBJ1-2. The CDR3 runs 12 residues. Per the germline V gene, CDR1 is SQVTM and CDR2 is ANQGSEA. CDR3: CSVFQDPYGYTF.

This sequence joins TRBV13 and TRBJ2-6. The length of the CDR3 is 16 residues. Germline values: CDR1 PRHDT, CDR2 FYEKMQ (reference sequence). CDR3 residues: CASSLDLGAGANVLTF.